The 6 T cell receptor beta chains below come from one sample, sequenced in a study of radiation and T cells in renal cell carcinoma. Assay: immunoSEQ multiplex PCR; the TCRdb copy retains only in-frame clones and omits some. The data hold 150,000 or so clones, with approximately 90% observed a single time. The time point denotes: baseline pretreatment blood. Treatment noted: 15 Gy SBRT to primary tumor, nephrectomy 4 weeks later. The sample consisted of blood, taken from a patient whose treatment included radiotherapy and nephrectomy. These receptors were collected from a woman in her sixties or seventies with renal cell carcinoma.

The chain employs TRBV11-2 and TRBJ2-1; 7 bases line up with TRBD1. The CDR3 runs to 19 residues. After removal of 8 bases from V and 0 bases from J, the junction contained 19 bases not matched to a gene. Germline V CDR1 and CDR2: SGHAT, FQNNGV. The CDR3 loop is CASASPGQSAQSSYNEQFF. CDR3 in DNA: TGTGCCAGCGCTTCGCCGGGACAGAGCGCCCAGAGCTCCTACAATGAGCAGTTCTTC. The full variable domain, with the rest looked up from reference TRBV11-2 and TRBJ2-1, is EAGVAQSPRYKIIEKRQSVAFWCNPISGHATLYWYQQILGQGPKLLIQFQNNGVVDDSQLPKDRFSAERLKGVDSTLKIQPAKLEDSAVYLCASASPGQSAQSSYNEQFFGPGTRLTVL.

This chain connects TRBV7-2 to TRBJ1-5, with D maybe TRBD1 (5 bases). Trimming removed 3 bases from V and 4 bases from J, with 7 bases in between. This CDR3 has 13 residues. The germline V gene encodes CDR1 SGHTA and CDR2 FQGNSA. The CDR3 DNA is TGTGCCAGCAGCTTGGGACCGAATCAGCCCCAGCATTTT. It translates to CASSLGPNQPQHF.

The chain recombines TRBV7-3 with TRBJ2-7; unclear D gene. The CDR3 is 13 amino acids. Trimming removed 3 bases from V and 4 bases from J, with 10 bases in between. Germline V gene sequence: CDR1 SGHTA, CDR2 FQGTGA. The CDR3 reads CASSLAREYEQYF. CDR3 sequence (DNA): TGTGCCAGCAGCTTGGCCCGCGAGTACGAGCAGTACTTC.

The chain couples TRBV27 to TRBJ2-1, with TRBD2 matching 13 bases. Per germline, CDR1 MNHEY and CDR2 SMNVEV (reference sequence). After removal of 6 bases from V and 12 bases from J, the junction contained 8 bases not matched to a gene. The CDR3 runs to 14 residues. CDR3 amino acids: CASSQTLAGGPQFF. CDR3 in DNA: TGTGCCAGCAGCCAAACACTAGCGGGGGGGCCGCAGTTCTTC.

The gene calls are TRBV5-6 and TRBJ2-1; TRBD1 or TRBD2 may be the D gene (5 bases each). The CDR3 length is 15 residues. Germline V gene data show CDR1 as SGHDT and CDR2 as YYEEEE. Trimming took 3 bases from V and 3 from J, leaving 13 bases between them. This CDR3 reads CASSSDRGDYNEQFF. The DNA for the CDR3 is TGTGCCAGCAGCTCCGATAGGGGAGACTACAATGAGCAGTTCTTC.

V gene TRBV5-1 combines with J gene TRBJ2-1; perhaps TRBD2 as D (5 bases). Germline V gives CDR1 SGHRS, CDR2 YFSETQ. CDR3 length equals 15 residues. Trimming shortened V by 5 bases and J by 2 bases, and 14 bases separated the two germline ends. CDR3 in amino acids: CASRSRVSAYNEQFF. CDR3 nucleotide sequence: TGCGCCAGCAGATCCCGCGTTAGCGCCTACAATGAGCAGTTCTTC.